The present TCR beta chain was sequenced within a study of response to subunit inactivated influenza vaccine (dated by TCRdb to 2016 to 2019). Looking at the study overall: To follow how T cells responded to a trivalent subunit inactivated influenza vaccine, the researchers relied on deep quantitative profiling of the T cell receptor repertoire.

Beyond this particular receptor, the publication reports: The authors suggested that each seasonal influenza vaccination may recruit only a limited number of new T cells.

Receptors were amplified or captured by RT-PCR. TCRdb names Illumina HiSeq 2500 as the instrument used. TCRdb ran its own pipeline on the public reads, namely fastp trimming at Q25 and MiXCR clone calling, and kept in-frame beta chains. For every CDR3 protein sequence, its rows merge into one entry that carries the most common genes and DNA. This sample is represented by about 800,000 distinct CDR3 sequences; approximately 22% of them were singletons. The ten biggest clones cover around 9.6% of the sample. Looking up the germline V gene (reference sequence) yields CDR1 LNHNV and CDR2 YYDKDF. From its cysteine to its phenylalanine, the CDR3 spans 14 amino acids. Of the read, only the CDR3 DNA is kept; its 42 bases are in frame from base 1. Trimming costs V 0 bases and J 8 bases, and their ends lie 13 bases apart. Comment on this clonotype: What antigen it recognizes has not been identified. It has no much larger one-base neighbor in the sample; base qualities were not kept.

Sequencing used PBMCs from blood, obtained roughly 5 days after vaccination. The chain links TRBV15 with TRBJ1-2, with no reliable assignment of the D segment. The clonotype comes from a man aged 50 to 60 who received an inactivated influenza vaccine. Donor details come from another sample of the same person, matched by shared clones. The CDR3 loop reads CATSREGFSGGYTF. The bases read TGTGCCACCAGCAGAGAGGGCTTCAGTGGAGGCTACACCTTC.